These 5 T cell receptor beta chains came from one sample sequenced in a study of T cells expressing NK-cell markers. Each CDR3 protein gets one entry in TCRdb, which reprocessed the 5' RACE reads and gives no DNA. This listing includes roughly 180,000 distinct CDR3 sequences. The sequencing input was blood T cells: a sorted CD56 or NKG2C T cell subset, CD4+ or CD8+ T cells, or bulk PBMC T cells (not recorded which). Source of these receptors: a woman aged 18 to 75 in good health.

The CDR3 loop is CASSATGAFGAEAFF. V and J are TRBV7-9 and TRBJ1-1; TCRdb's D call of TRBD1 is untestable without DNA. CDR3 length equals 15 residues. From germline, CDR1 is SEHNR and CDR2 FQNEAQ (reference sequence). Combining the CDR3 with reference TRBV7-9 and TRBJ1-1 gives the whole variable domain DTGVSQNPRHKITKRGQNVTFRCDPISEHNRLYWYRQTLGQGPEFLTYFQNEAQLEKSRLLSDRFSAERPKGSFSTLEIQRTEQGDSAMYLCASSATGAFGAEAFFGQGTRLTVV.

The V and J genes are TRBV7-2 and TRBJ2-7; TCRdb indicates TRBD2, and absent DNA this call remains unverified. The germline V gene has CDR1 SGHTA and CDR2 FQGNSA. The CDR3 runs to 14 residues. The CDR3 here is CASSPGLAPYEQYF.

The V call is TRBV28, the J call TRBJ1-1; the TCRdb call, TRBD1, lacks DNA for checking. Germline-derived CDR1 and CDR2 are MDHEN and SYDVKM. CDR3 length: 12 residues. Here the CDR3 reads CASSIGGTEAFF. Together with reference TRBV28 and TRBJ1-1, the CDR3 gives the full variable domain: DVKVTQSSRYLVKRTGEKVFLECVQDMDHENMFWYRQDPGLGLRLIYFSYDVKMKEKGDIPEGYSVSREKKERFSLILESASTNQTSMYLCASSIGGTEAFFGQGTRLTVV.

CDR3 sequence reads: CASSLEGSVYEQYF. The chain recombines TRBV5-1 with TRBJ2-7. The CDR3 loop spans 14 amino acids. Germline V gene sequence: CDR1 SGHRS, CDR2 YFSETQ.

The gene calls are TRBV12-3 or TRBV12-4 and TRBJ2-5; TCRdb selects TRBD2, and the lack of DNA leaves this call unchecked. This CDR3 is 16 amino acids long. The CDR3 sequence: CASSLYGGRASETQYF.